Following are 24 T cell receptor beta chains from one sample sequenced in a study of beta chain features in type 1 diabetes (dated by TCRdb to the late 2010s). The full study reports these points: A moderate but significant shortening of TCRB CDR3 length was observed in type 1 diabetes patients in all four CD4+ subsets.

Their antigens remain unidentified. The method behind the library was the immunoSEQ multiplex PCR assay. The High Capacity cDNA Reverse Transcription Kit was used to reverse transcribe all of the isolated RNA, meaning that expressed TCRB transcripts were what got sequenced. TCRdb limited this immuneACCESS table to in-frame rearrangements with V and J called. A share of clones is missing; checked studies link under half to unresolved V genes, and the rest is unexplained. Here the sample has over 300,000 clones; roughly a tenth occur a single time. More than 0.8% of the sample is taken by the ten largest. The source material was central memory CD4+ T cells from blood. Source of these receptors: a man in his thirties or forties with type 1 diabetes.

In its sample, this clone was seen many times. The CDR3 DNA sequence: TGTGCCAGCAGCCCGGGGACTCTGGACACCGGGGAGCTGTTTTTT. Protein product: CASSPGTLDTGELFF. The chain couples TRBV28 to TRBJ2-2, with D possibly matching TRBD2 (6 bases). The CDR3 loop spans 15 amino acids. Looked up from germline, CDR1 is MDHEN and CDR2 is SYDVKM. Trimming pared 6 bases from V and 3 bases from J, leaving 14 bases between. The whole variable domain, remainder taken from reference TRBV28 and TRBJ2-2, is DVKVTQSSRYLVKRTGEKVFLECVQDMDHENMFWYRQDPGLGLRLIYFSYDVKMKEKGDIPEGYSVSREKKERFSLILESASTNQTSMYLCASSPGTLDTGELFFGEGSRLTVL.

This clone was observed at least ten times. This rearrangement joins TRBV2 to TRBJ2-3, with 9 positions matching TRBD2. This CDR3 is 13 amino acids long. V shed 9 bases, J shed 6 bases, and the junction held 7 bases outside the gene matches. CDR1 is SNHLY, CDR2 FYNNEI, per germline. The CDR3 DNA follows: TGTGCCAGTTCGGGACTAGCCCCCGATACGCAGTATTTT. Amino acids: CASSGLAPDTQYF.

This clone was picked up a small number of times. J is TRBJ1-2 and V is TRBV6-1; 9 nucleotides match TRBD1. The V gene's germline CDR1 is MNHNS and CDR2 SASEGT. The CDR3 is made up of 12 amino acids. With V trimmed by 6 bases and J by 8 bases, 4 bases remained unmatched. The CDR3 coding sequence is TGTGCCAGCAGAGCTACAGGGGGCGGCTACACCTTC. Its protein is CASRATGGGYTF.

This chain connects TRBV5-1 to TRBJ2-6; D is unresolved. The V end lost 4 bases, the J end lost 0 bases, and 8 bases lay between the germline ends. This CDR3 spans 15 amino acids. CDR1 is SGHRS, CDR2 YFSETQ, per germline. CDR3 sequence: CASSHEASGANVLTF. The CDR3 DNA sequence: TGCGCCAGCAGCCACGAGGCCTCTGGGGCCAACGTCCTGACTTTC.

In its sample, this clone was seen a few times. One junction end disagrees with the germline gene, perhaps due to a read error. This chain connects TRBV7-8 to TRBJ2-1, with a tentative D call TRBD1 (5 bases). This CDR3 is 11 amino acids long. Per the germline V gene, CDR1 is SGHVS and CDR2 is FQNEAQ. The CDR3 region has the DNA TGTGCCAGCAGCCCGTTAGGGGCGGTCATCTTC. Encoded protein: CASSPLGAVIF.

The rearrangement links TRBV6-1 to TRBJ2-1, with no clear D. V was cut by 5 bases and J by 0 bases, with 11 bases left in between. This CDR3 is 15 amino acids long. Germline V gene sequence: CDR1 MNHNS, CDR2 SASEGT. CDR3 sequence (DNA): TGTGCCAGCAGTCGAGACCCGGCCTCCTACAATGAGCAGTTCTTC. Encoded protein: CASSRDPASYNEQFF.

The chain recombines TRBV27 with TRBJ1-6, with TRBD1 as a possible D gene (5 bases). The CDR3 length is 15 residues. V lost 10 bases and J lost 7, with 20 bases in between. CDR1 MNHEY and CDR2 SMNVEV come from the germline V gene (reference sequence). DNA for the CDR3: TGTGCCACCGGGCAAGTGAGGGGAACAAATTCACCCCTCCACTTT. Amino acids: CATGQVRGTNSPLHF.

The chain carries TRBV29-1 and TRBJ1-2; 7 nucleotides match TRBD1. CDR3 length: 14 residues. The junction had 10 bases not matched to a gene; V was cut back by 5 bases and J by 4 bases. Germline V gene sequence: CDR1 SQVTM, CDR2 ANQGSEA. The CDR3 loop is CSVPGGQPPYGYTF. CDR3 bases: TGCAGCGTTCCAGGGGGACAGCCACCCTATGGCTACACCTTC.

In its sample, this clone was seen a few times. The V and J genes are TRBV14 and TRBJ1-1; no definite D call. The germline V gene encodes CDR1 SGHDN and CDR2 FVKESK. CDR3 length equals 13 residues. The V and J ends lost 4 bases and 3 bases respectively, with 9 bases between them. This CDR3 is CASSRGGYTEAFF. CDR3 DNA sequence: TGTGCCAGCAGCCGGGGAGGGTACACTGAAGCTTTCTTT.

With respect to this clone: The sample has other DNA sequences that encode this CDR3 too. The V call is TRBV11-2, the J call TRBJ2-3; D unclear. There are 14 residues in the CDR3. Trimming shortened V by 1 base and J by 1 base, and 6 bases separated the two germline ends. The germline gives CDR1 SGHAT, CDR2 FQNNGV. This CDR3 reads CASSLVGGTDTQYF. CDR3 DNA sequence: TGTGCCAGCAGCTTAGTTGGGGGCACAGATACGCAGTATTTT.

The CDR3 protein is CASSPQGLATDTQYF. The CDR3 nucleotides read TGTGCCAGCAGCCCCCAGGGACTAGCGACAGATACGCAGTATTTT. The chain is built from TRBV7-2 and TRBJ2-3, with 10 bases fitting TRBD2. V shed 5 bases and J 3 bases; nucleotides not matched to a gene: 5. The CDR3 is 15 residues long. Germline CDR1 SGHTA, CDR2 FQGNSA.

This clone has at least ten counts. The chain combines TRBV28 with TRBJ2-3; D is undetermined. This CDR3 is 11 amino acids long. The germline V gene encodes CDR1 MDHEN and CDR2 SYDVKM. Between the trimmed V and J ends, which lost 7 bases and 6 bases, there was a span of 8 bases. This chain's CDR3 is CASTDRDTQYF. In DNA, the CDR3 is TGTGCCAGCACCGACCGGGATACGCAGTATTTT.

V usage is TRBV7-8 and J usage is TRBJ2-5; TRBD1 might be the D (5 bases). The germline CDR1 and CDR2 sequences are SGHVS and FQNEAQ. The CDR3 consists of 15 residues. V was pared by 6 bases and J by 1 base, with 15 bases between. CDR3 loop: CASSQAWGVQETQYF. CDR3 coding DNA: TGTGCCAGCAGTCAAGCCTGGGGCGTCCAAGAGACCCAGTACTTC.

This clone has more than one count but fewer than ten. V is TRBV11-2 and J is TRBJ1-2; 11 positions match TRBD1. V lost 5 bases to trimming and J lost 4 bases; unmatched junction nucleotides: 6. Germline values: CDR1 SGHAT, CDR2 FQNNGV. The CDR3 spans 15 residues. CDR3: CASSDGQGAGYGYTF. CDR3 nucleotides: TGTGCCAGCAGCGATGGACAGGGGGCAGGCTATGGCTACACCTTC.

This clone was picked up a small number of times. The chain employs TRBV7-8 and TRBJ1-2; TRBD1 matches 7 bases. The ends lost 4 bases at V and 8 bases at J; junction bases unmatched: 13. The CDR3 loop spans 15 amino acids. Germline CDR1 SGHVS, CDR2 FQNEAQ. The CDR3 bases are TGTGCCAGCAGCTCTCCGGTAGAGGGGGCGCGGGGCTACACCTTC. Its translation is CASSSPVEGARGYTF.

The chain is built from TRBV5-1 and TRBJ2-6, with TRBD1 matching 9 bases. V lost 3 bases, J lost 2 bases, and 9 bases stayed unmatched. This CDR3 is 18 amino acids long. Germline lookup yields CDR1 SGHRS and CDR2 YFSETQ. This CDR3 is CASSYRDRDFTGANVLTF. CDR3 nucleotides: TGCGCCAGCAGCTACCGGGACAGGGACTTTACTGGGGCCAACGTCCTGACTTTC.

This clone was observed a few times. The chain carries TRBV7-9 and TRBJ2-1; 7 bases line up with TRBD2. Germline V CDR1 and CDR2: SEHNR, FQNEAQ (reference sequence). The CDR3 length is 15 residues. The trim removed 5 bases at V and 8 bases at J, leaving 12 bases unmatched. The CDR3 reads CASSLRLAVTDEQFF. Written as DNA, the CDR3 is TGTGCCAGCAGCCTGAGACTAGCTGTAACGGATGAGCAGTTCTTC.

This clone was seen more than once but under ten times. V gene TRBV5-6 combines with J gene TRBJ2-2; D unresolved. V was shortened by 4 bases and J by 8 bases, with 9 bases between the two germline ends. Germline V gives CDR1 SGHDT, CDR2 YYEEEE. This CDR3 has 12 residues. The chain's CDR3 is CASSPTAGELFF. CDR3 DNA: TGTGCCAGCAGCCCGACGGCAGGGGAGCTGTTTTTT.

This clone appeared a few times. The chain has TRBV19 and TRBJ2-5, with D possibly matching TRBD1 (6 bases). Germline V lookup: CDR1 LNHDA, CDR2 SQIVND (reference sequence). This CDR3 spans 14 amino acids. Between the trimmed V and J ends, which lost 4 bases and 3 bases, there was a span of 12 bases. For the CDR3, the DNA is TGTGCCAGTAGTAGAAGAGGGGGTAAAGAGACCCAGTACTTC. Translated: CASSRRGGKETQYF.

There are a few counts of this clone. The V call is TRBV28, the J call TRBJ1-1; D is unclear. The CDR3 spans 16 residues. Germline-derived CDR1 and CDR2 are MDHEN and SYDVKM. The V end was cut by 8 bases, the J end by 0 bases, with 19 bases between. The CDR3 reads CASGPSWRVLNTEAFF. CDR3 nucleotides: TGTGCCAGCGGGCCGTCTTGGAGGGTACTGAACACTGAAGCTTTCTTT. Complete variable domain (other parts from reference TRBV28 and TRBJ1-1): DVKVTQSSRYLVKRTGEKVFLECVQDMDHENMFWYRQDPGLGLRLIYFSYDVKMKEKGDIPEGYSVSREKKERFSLILESASTNQTSMYLCASGPSWRVLNTEAFFGQGTRLTVV.

CDR3 DNA sequence: TGTGCCAGTACGGAGCCCCAGCATTTT. The encoded protein is CASTEPQHF. The V call is TRBV9, the J call TRBJ1-5; D unresolved. CDR3 length: 9 residues. Germline CDR1 is SGDLS and CDR2 is YYNGEE. The ends were cut back, 8 bases at V and 8 bases at J, with 5 bases in the middle.

V usage is TRBV7-9 and J usage is TRBJ1-6; D may be TRBD1 (5 bases). This CDR3 is 16 amino acids long. The germline gives CDR1 SEHNR, CDR2 FQNEAQ (reference sequence). Trimming took off 0 bases at V and 11 bases at J, with 17 bases between the two ends. The CDR3 reads CASSLASTGTLTPLHF. CDR3 nucleotide sequence: TGTGCCAGCAGCTTAGCATCCACCGGGACTCTCACACCCCTCCACTTT.

This clone has just a few counts. The CDR3 nucleotides read TGCGCCAGCAGCCAAGATTGGGTTACAGGGGTGGTGCATTTT. Protein sequence: CASSQDWVTGVVHF. The chain carries TRBV4-3 and TRBJ1-5, with 7 bases that match TRBD1. The J segment lost 15 bases and the V segment lost 0 bases, leaving 11 bases of the junction unmatched. Germline V lookup: CDR1 LGHNA, CDR2 YSLEER. The CDR3 is made up of 14 amino acids.

This clone was found a few times. The sample contains more than one DNA sequence encoding this CDR3. In DNA form, the CDR3 reads TGTGCCAGCAGCCTAGGCGGGTCAACTAATGAAAAACTGTTTTTT. This sequence encodes CASSLGGSTNEKLFF. The rearrangement joins TRBV28 to TRBJ1-4; D not resolved. Germline CDR1 MDHEN, CDR2 SYDVKM. The CDR3 runs 15 residues. Deletions cut 6 bases from V and 0 bases from J, with 11 bases between.